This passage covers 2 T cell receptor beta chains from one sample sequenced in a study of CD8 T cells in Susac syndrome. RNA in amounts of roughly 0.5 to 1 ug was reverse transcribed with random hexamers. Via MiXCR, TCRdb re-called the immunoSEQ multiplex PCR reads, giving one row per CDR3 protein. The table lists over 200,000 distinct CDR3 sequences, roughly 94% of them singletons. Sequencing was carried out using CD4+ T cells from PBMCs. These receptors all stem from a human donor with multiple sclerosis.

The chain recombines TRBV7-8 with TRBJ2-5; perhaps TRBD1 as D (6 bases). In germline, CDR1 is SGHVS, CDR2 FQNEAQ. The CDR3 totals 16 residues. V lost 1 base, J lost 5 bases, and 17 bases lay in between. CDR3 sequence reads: CASSLDRDTTWETQYF. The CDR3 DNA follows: TGTGCCAGCAGCTTAGATCGGGACACTACATGGGAGACCCAGTACTTC. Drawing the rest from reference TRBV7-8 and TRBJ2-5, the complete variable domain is GAGVSQSPRYKVAKRGQDVALRCDPISGHVSLFWYQQALGQGPEFLTYFQNEAQLDKSGLPSDRFFAERPEGSVSTLKIQRTQQEDSAVYLCASSLDRDTTWETQYFGPGTRLLVL.

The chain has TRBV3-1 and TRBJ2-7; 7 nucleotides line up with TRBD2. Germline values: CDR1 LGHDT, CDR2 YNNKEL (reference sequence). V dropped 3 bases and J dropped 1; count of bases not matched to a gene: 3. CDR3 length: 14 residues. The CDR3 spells CASSQDSGSYEQYF. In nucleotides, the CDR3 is TGTGCCAGCAGCCAGGATAGCGGGTCCTACGAGCAGTACTTC.